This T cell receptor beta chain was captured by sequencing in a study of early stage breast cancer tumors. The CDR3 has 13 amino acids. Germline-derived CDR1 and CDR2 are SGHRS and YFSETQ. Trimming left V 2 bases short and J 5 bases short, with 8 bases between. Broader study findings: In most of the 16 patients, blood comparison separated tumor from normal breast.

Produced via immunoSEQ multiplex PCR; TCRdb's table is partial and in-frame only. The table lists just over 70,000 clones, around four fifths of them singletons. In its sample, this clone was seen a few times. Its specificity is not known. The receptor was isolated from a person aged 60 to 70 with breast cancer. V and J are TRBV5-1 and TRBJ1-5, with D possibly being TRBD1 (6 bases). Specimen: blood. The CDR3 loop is CASSLAGDQPQHF. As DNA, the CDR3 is TGCGCCAGCAGCTTAGCAGGGGATCAGCCCCAGCATTTT.